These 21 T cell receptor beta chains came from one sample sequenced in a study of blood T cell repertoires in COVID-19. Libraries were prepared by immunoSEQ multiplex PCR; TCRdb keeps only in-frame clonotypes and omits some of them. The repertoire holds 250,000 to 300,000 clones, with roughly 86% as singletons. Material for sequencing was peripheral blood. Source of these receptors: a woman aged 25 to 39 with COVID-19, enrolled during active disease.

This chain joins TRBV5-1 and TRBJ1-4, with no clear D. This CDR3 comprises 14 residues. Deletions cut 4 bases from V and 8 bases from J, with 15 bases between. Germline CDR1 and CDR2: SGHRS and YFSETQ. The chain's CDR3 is CASSVGVAYEKLFF. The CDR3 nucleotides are TGCGCCAGCAGCGTGGGAGTCGCATACGAAAAACTGTTTTTT.

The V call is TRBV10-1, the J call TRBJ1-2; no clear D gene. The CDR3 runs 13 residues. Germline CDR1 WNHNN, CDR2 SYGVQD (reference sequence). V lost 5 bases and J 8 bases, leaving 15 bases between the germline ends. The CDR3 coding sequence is TGCGCCAGCAGTTCAGGTCCCGACCGGGGCTACACCTTC. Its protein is CASSSGPDRGYTF.

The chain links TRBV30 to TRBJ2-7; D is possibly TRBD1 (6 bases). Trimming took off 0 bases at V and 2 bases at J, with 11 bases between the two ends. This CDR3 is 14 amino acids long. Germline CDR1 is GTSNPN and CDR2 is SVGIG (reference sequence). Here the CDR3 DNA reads TGTGCCTGGAGTGTTGGGGGCCTCACCTACGAGCAGTACTTC. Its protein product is CAWSVGGLTYEQYF.

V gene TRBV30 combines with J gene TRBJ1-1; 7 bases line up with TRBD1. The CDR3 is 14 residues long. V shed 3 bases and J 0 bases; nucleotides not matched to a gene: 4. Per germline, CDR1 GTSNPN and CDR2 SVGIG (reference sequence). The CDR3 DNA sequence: TGTGCCTGGAGGGGACAGAGCATGAACACTGAAGCTTTCTTT. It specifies CAWRGQSMNTEAFF.

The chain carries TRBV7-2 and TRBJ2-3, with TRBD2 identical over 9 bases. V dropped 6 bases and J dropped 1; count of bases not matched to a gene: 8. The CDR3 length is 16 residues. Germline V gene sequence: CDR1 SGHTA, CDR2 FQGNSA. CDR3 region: CASSPFRTSGTDTQYF. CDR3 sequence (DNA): TGTGCCAGCAGTCCATTCCGGACTAGCGGCACAGATACGCAGTATTTT. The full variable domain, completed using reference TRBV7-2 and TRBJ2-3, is GAGVSQSPSNKVTEKGKDVELRCDPISGHTALYWYRQSLGQGLEFLIYFQGNSAPDKSGLPSDRFSAERTGGSVSTLTIQRTQQEDSAVYLCASSPFRTSGTDTQYFGPGTRLTVL.

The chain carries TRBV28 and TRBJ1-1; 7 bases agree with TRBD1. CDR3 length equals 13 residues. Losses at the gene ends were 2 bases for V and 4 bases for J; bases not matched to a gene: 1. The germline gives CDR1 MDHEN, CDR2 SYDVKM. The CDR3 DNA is TGTGCCAGCAGTTTAGACAGGGTCACTGAAGCTTTCTTT. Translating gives CASSLDRVTEAFF.

CDR3 nucleotide sequence: TGTGCCACCAGCAGACGGGACAGGGGGCGCGGGACTGAAGCTTTCTTT. Its protein product is CATSRRDRGRGTEAFF. The chain employs TRBV15 and TRBJ1-1; 12 nucleotides line up with TRBD1. CDR1 and CDR2 (germline): LNHNV, YYDKDF (reference sequence). CDR3 length: 16 residues. With 2 bases clipped from V and 5 bases from J, the junction kept 6 bases outside the gene matches.

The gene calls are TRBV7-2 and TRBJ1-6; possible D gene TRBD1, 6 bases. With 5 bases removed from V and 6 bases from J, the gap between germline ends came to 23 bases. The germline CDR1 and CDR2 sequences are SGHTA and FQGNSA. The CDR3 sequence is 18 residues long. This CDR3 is CASSIAPQGRLVNSPLHF. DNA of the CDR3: TGTGCCAGCAGCATTGCCCCACAGGGCAGGCTTGTTAATTCACCCCTCCACTTT.

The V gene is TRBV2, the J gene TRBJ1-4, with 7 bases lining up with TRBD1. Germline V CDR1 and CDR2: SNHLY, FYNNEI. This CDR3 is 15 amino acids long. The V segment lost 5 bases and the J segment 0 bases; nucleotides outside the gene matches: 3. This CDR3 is CASSSDRATNEKLFF. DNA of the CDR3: TGTGCCAGCAGTTCCGACAGGGCAACTAATGAAAAACTGTTTTTT.

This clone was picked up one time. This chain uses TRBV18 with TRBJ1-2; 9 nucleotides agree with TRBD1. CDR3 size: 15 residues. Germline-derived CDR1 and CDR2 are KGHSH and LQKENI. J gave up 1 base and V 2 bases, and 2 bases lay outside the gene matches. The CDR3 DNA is TGTGCCAGCTCACCAGGGACAGGGTTTAACTATGGCTACACCTTC. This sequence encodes CASSPGTGFNYGYTF.

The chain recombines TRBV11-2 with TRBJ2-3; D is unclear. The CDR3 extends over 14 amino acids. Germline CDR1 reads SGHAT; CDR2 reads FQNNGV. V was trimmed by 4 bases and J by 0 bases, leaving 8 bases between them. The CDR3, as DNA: TGTGCCAGCAGCTCTCCCCCTAGCACAGATACGCAGTATTTT. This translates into CASSSPPSTDTQYF. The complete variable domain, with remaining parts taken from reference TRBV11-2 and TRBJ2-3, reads EAGVAQSPRYKIIEKRQSVAFWCNPISGHATLYWYQQILGQGPKLLIQFQNNGVVDDSQLPKDRFSAERLKGVDSTLKIQPAKLEDSAVYLCASSSPPSTDTQYFGPGTRLTVL.

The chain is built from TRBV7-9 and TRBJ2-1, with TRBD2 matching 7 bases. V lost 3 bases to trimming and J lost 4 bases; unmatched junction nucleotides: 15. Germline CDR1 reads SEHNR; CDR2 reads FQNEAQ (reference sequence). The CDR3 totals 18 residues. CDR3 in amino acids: CASSLYWREYRPYNEQFF. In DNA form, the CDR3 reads TGTGCCAGCAGCTTGTACTGGCGGGAGTATAGGCCGTACAATGAGCAGTTCTTC.

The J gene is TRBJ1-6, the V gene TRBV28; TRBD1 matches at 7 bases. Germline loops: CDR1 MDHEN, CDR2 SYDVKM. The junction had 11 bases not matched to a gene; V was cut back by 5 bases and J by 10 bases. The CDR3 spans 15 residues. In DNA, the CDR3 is TGTGCCAGCAGTAAGGGGGCGAGGCGCCCCTCACCCCTCCACTTT. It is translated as CASSKGARRPSPLHF.

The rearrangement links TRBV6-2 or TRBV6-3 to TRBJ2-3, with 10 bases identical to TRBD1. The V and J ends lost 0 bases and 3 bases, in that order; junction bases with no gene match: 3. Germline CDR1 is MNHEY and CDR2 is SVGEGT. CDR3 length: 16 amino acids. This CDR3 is CASSYSPGQGTDTQYF. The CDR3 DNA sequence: TGTGCCAGCAGTTACTCACCGGGACAGGGGACAGATACGCAGTATTTT.

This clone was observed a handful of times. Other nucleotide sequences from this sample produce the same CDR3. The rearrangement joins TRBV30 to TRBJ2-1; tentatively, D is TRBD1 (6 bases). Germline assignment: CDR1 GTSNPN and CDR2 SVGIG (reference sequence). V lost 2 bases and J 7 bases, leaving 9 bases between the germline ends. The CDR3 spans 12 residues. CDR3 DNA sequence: TGTGCCTGGAGTCAACAGGGAAATGAGCAGTTCTTC. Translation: CAWSQQGNEQFF.

The CDR3: CASSESGRSRYEQYF. CDR3 nucleotide sequence: TGTGCCAGCAGTGAATCCGGGAGGTCGAGGTACGAGCAGTACTTC. The chain uses TRBV25-1 and TRBJ2-5; 7 bases agree with TRBD2. The last part of the DNA fits TRBJ2-7 better; the J call may be wrong. The CDR3 sequence is 15 residues long. CDR1 and CDR2 from the germline V gene are MGHDK and SYGVNS.

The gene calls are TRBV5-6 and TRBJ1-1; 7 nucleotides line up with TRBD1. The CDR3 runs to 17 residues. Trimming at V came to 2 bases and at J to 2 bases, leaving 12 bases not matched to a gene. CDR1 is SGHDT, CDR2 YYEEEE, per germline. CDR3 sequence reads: CASSLPPGQALNTEAFF. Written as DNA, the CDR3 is TGTGCCAGCAGCTTACCCCCTGGACAGGCGCTAAACACTGAAGCTTTCTTT.

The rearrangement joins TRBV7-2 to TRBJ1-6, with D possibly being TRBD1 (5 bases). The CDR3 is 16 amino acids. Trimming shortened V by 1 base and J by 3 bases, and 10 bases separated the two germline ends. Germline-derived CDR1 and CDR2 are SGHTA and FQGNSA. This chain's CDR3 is CASSLVLGGYNSPLHF. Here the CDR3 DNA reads TGTGCCAGCAGCTTAGTTTTGGGGGGCTATAATTCACCCCTCCACTTT.

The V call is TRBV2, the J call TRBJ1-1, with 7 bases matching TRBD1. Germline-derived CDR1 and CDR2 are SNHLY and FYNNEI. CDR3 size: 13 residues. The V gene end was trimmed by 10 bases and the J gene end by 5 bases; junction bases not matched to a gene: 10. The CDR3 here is CATLRDRETEAFF. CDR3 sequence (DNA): TGTGCCACGCTCCGGGACAGAGAAACTGAAGCTTTCTTT. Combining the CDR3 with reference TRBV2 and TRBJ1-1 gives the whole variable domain EPEVTQTPSHQVTQMGQEVILRCVPISNHLYFYWYRQILGQKVEFLVSFYNNEISEKSEIFDDQFSVERPDGSNFTLKIRSTKLEDSAMYFCATLRDRETEAFFGQGTRLTVV.

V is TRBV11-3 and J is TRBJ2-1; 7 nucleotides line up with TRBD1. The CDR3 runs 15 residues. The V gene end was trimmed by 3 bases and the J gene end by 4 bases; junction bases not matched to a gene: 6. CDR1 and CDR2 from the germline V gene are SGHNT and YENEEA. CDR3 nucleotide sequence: TGTGCCAGCAGCTTTGGGGACAGCCAATACAATGAGCAGTTCTTC. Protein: CASSFGDSQYNEQFF.

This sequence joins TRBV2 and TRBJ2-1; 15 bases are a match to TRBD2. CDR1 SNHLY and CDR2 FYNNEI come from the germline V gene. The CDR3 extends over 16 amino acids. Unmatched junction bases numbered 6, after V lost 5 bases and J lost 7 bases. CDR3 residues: CASSWTSGRANNEQFF. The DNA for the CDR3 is TGTGCCAGCAGTTGGACTAGCGGGAGGGCCAATAATGAGCAGTTCTTC. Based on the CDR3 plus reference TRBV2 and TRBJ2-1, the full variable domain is EPEVTQTPSHQVTQMGQEVILRCVPISNHLYFYWYRQILGQKVEFLVSFYNNEISEKSEIFDDQFSVERPDGSNFTLKIRSTKLEDSAMYFCASSWTSGRANNEQFFGPGTRLTVL.